The T cell receptor beta chain under discussion was sequenced for a study of T cells in Graves' hyperthyroidism and ophthalmopathy. Background on the study: Pretreatment peripheral blood was obtained at initial diagnosis. General study findings and limits: Among clonotypes expanded in thyroid above 0.001, most were also found in blood.

There were TCR beta CDR3 regions amplified from RNA transcripts. The HTBI primer set served for first-round RT-PCR of the TCR CDR3. TCRdb independently ran MiXCR on the multiplex PCR reads; one entry per CDR3 protein. The sample lists about 290,000 distinct CDR3 sequences; roughly 15% were seen once. Germline V gives CDR1 SNHLY, CDR2 FYNNEI. Between the trimmed V and J ends, which lost 7 bases and 2 bases, there was a span of 14 bases. The CDR3 is 14 residues long. Exclusions: uncontrolled infection, other autoimmune disease, pregnancy, lactation. This clonotype was seen repeatedly, ten times or more. Its target is not known.

This TCR derives from a woman aged 40 to 49 with Graves' hyperthyroidism. The sample taken for sequencing was blood. The genes are TRBV2 and TRBJ1-2; D is undetermined. The CDR3 loop reads CASTGPHPNYGYTF. CDR3 coding DNA: TGTGCCAGCACTGGGCCCCATCCGAACTATGGCTACACCTTC. The full variable domain, with the rest looked up from reference TRBV2 and TRBJ1-2, is EPEVTQTPSHQVTQMGQEVILRCVPISNHLYFYWYRQILGQKVEFLVSFYNNEISEKSEIFDDQFSVERPDGSNFTLKIRSTKLEDSAMYFCASTGPHPNYGYTFGSGTRLTVV.